The T cell receptor (beta chain) described here comes from a study of T cell clones after liver transplantation. Background on the study: A pre-transplant mixed lymphocyte reaction with TCRbeta sequencing defined graft-donor-reactive clones followed in post-transplant blood. Without induction therapy, subjects received standard immunosuppression until 12-24 months post-transplant. Study-wide results and limits: In 5 of 8 subjects, circulating graft-donor-reactive CD4 TCRbeta sequences fell significantly after transplant.

The germline CDR1 and CDR2 sequences are SGHNT and YENEEA. The CDR3 totals 14 residues. V lost 5 bases and J lost 0, with 10 bases in between. The data were produced by immunoSEQ multiplex PCR, yet TCRdb's version contains in-frame clones alone and is incomplete. The sample carries tens of thousands of clones, approximately 92% recorded once. Comment on this clone: Its target is unknown.

The starting material was CD4+ T cells from blood, obtained roughly 26 months after liver transplant. The source is a human patient who received a liver transplant. The graft donor may be the source of some T cells. This chain joins TRBV11-3 and TRBJ2-5; D is unresolved. The CDR3 nucleotides read TGTGCCAGCAGCCCCCGGTCGGACCAAGAGACCCAGTACTTC. The encoded protein is CASSPRSDQETQYF.